These T cell receptor beta chains were read from a single sample in a study of human T cells and chemical hapten exposure. Via MiXCR, TCRdb re-called the RACE reads, giving one row per CDR3 protein. The sample lists about 140,000 distinct CDR3 sequences, 10% to 15% seen once, with around 1.4% in the top ten. Material: whole blood, obtained in connection with sensitization to the hapten diphenylcyclopropenone (DPC). The receptors shown here come from a woman in her fifties or sixties with alopecia areata. Some clones in this sample may be carry-over from other donors' samples. Both conserved end residues are part of each CDR3. A D gene is named only where the DNA matches it firmly. Clone sizes are given selectively: once, few, many, or a class where the clone is expanded.

>TRBJ2-2|NA|TRBD2|TRBV12-3/TRBV12-4
TGTGCCAGCAGTTGGATTAGCGGGATGAACACCGGGGAGCTGTTTTTT
CASSWISGMNTGELFF
>TRBJ1-2|NA|TRBD1|TRBV7-2
TGTGCCAGCAGCGAAGGGGGGACAGGGCTTGGCTACACCTTC
CASSEGGTGLGYTF
>TRBJ2-7|few|TRBD2|TRBV29-1
TGCAGCGTCGGGGGGGCTACGGCCGAGCAGTACTTC
CSVGGATAEQYF
>TRBJ2-3|few|NA|TRBV4-1
TGCGCCAGCAGCCAAGACGACCTCACAGATACGCAGTATTTT
CASSQDDLTDTQYF
>TRBJ2-1|few|NA|TRBV12-3/TRBV12-4
TGTGCCAACAGCCCGACTAGCACCAGGGGAGATGAGCAGTTCTTC
CANSPTSTRGDEQFF
>TRBJ2-7|NA|TRBD1|TRBV19
TGTGCCAGTAGTATAGCTGGGACAGGGATCTACGAGCAGTACTTC
CASSIAGTGIYEQYF
>TRBJ2-4|many|NA|TRBV7-3
TGTGCCAGCAGTTCGGGCGGTAGGGACATTCAGTACTTC
CASSSGGRDIQYF
>TRBJ2-5|NA|TRBD2|TRBV9
TGTGCCAGCAGCGAGGCGGGAGAAGAGACCCAGTACTTC
CASSEAGEETQYF
>TRBJ2-7|many|TRBD2|TRBV25-1
TGTGCCAGCAGTGGACGGGGGGGAGAGTATTCCCCTACCTACGAGCAGTACTTC
CASSGRGGEYSPTYEQYF
>TRBJ2-5|NA|NA|TRBV20-1
TGCAGTGCTAGAGGGGCCCAAGAGACCCAGTACTTC
CSARGAQETQYF
>TRBJ1-5|few|TRBD1|TRBV28
TGTGCCAGCAGTTCAGGGGGTCAGCCCCAGCATTTT
CASSSGGQPQHF
>TRBJ1-1|few|NA|TRBV6-1
TGTGCCAGTGGAGTTGGCTTGAGCACTGAAGCTTTCTTT
CASGVGLSTEAFF
>TRBJ1-1|few|NA|TRBV29-1
TGCAGCGCCACAAGACCCAACACTGAAGCTTTCTTT
CSATRPNTEAFF
>TRBJ2-3|NA|TRBD1|TRBV28
TGTGCCAGCATTACACAGGGGAGTAAGGGCACAGATACGCAGTATTTT
CASITQGSKGTDTQYF
>TRBJ2-1|NA|NA|TRBV6-2/TRBV6-3
TGTGCCAGCAGTGGCCGGGGGCGGGCCTACAATGAGCAGTTCTTC
CASSGRGRAYNEQFF
>TRBJ2-7|NA|TRBD1|TRBV9
TGTGCCAGCAGCGCCGGGACAGGGCCCATGGAGCAGTACTTC
CASSAGTGPMEQYF
>TRBJ1-1|NA|NA|TRBV20-1
TGCAGTGCTCCTATCTCCGGCATGAACACTGAAGCTTTGTTT
CSAPISGMNTEALF
>TRBJ1-4|many|NA|TRBV7-9
TGTGCCAGCAGCCTTCCCTCTGAAAAACTGTTTTTT
CASSLPSEKLFF
>TRBJ1-3|few|NA|TRBV12-3/TRBV12-4
TGTGCCAGCAGTGACCTTCTCGGAAACACCATATATTTT
CASSDLLGNTIYF
>TRBJ2-3|few|NA|TRBV6-5
TGTGCCAGCAGTTACTCCCCGAAAAGCGGGAGCACAGATACGCAGTATTTT
CASSYSPKSGSTDTQYF
>TRBJ1-1|NA|NA|TRBV6-5
TGTGCCAGCAGTTGCTTTGGGGCTTTGAACACTGAAGCTTTCTTT
CASSCFGALNTEAFF
>TRBJ1-5|many|TRBD1|TRBV20-1
TGCAGTGCTAGAGGGAGCACAGGGGCCCATCAGCCCCAGCATTTT
CSARGSTGAHQPQHF
>TRBJ1-1|medium-sized|NA|TRBV7-9
TGTGCCAGCAGCTTACAGAGCACTGAAGCTTTCTTT
CASSLQSTEAFF
>TRBJ1-2|NA|TRBD1|TRBV6-6
TGTGCCAGCAGGGACAGGGTCAGCGACTATGGCTACACCTTC
CASRDRVSDYGYTF
>TRBJ2-1|few|TRBD2|TRBV7-9
TGTGCCAGCAGCTCTAGCGGGATGTCCTACAATGAGCGGTTCTTC
CASSSSGMSYNERFF
>TRBJ1-4|few|NA|TRBV12-5
TGTGCCACCATGAGCTGGAGTGAAAAACTGTTTTTT
CATMSWSEKLFF
>TRBJ2-4|few|NA|TRBV12-3/TRBV12-4
TGTGCCAGCAGTTTCGGTGGGGTTCGGAGAAACATTCAGTACTTC
CASSFGGVRRNIQYF
>TRBJ2-2|NA|TRBD2|TRBV7-9
TGTGCCAGCAGCTTAGCAGCGGGAGTCGGGGAGCTGTTTTTT
CASSLAAGVGELFF
>TRBJ1-5|few|NA|TRBV18
TGTGCCAGCTCACCAGAGGGGTATCAGCCCCAGCATTTT
CASSPEGYQPQHF
>TRBJ2-6|NA|NA|TRBV21-1
TGTGCCAGCAGCAAAGCGCTCGTCGGGACATTACCCTCTGGGGCCAACGTCCTGACTTTC
CASSKALVGTLPSGANVLTF
>TRBJ1-2|many|NA|TRBV5-1
TGCGCCAGCAGCTTGGAGGCCGGGGAGCTTAACTATGGCTACACCTTC
CASSLEAGELNYGYTF
>TRBJ2-7|few|NA|TRBV12-3/TRBV12-4
TGTGCCAGCAGTTTCGGGGGCAGGCTGGTCGGCAGGTACGAGCAGTACTTC
CASSFGGRLVGRYEQYF
>TRBJ2-5|NA|TRBD2|TRBV10-1
TGCGCCAGCAGTCCCGGACTAGCGACTAAAGAGACCCAGTACTTC
CASSPGLATKETQYF
>TRBJ2-3|NA|NA|TRBV6-5
TGTGCCAGCAGTGGGTGGGTCTCGAACGCGCAGTATTTT
CASSGWVSNAQYF
>TRBJ2-2|few|NA|TRBV19
TGTGCCAGTAGCCAAAGCTCTGGACCTCTGGGCGGGGAGCTGTTTTTT
CASSQSSGPLGGELFF
>TRBJ2-1|NA|NA|TRBV24-1
TGTGCCACCAGTGATCGGCTTCGGAACAATGAGCAGTTCTTC
CATSDRLRNNEQFF
>TRBJ2-2|many|NA|TRBV27
TGTGCCAGCAGTTTTCGGGGCCAGGTTGGCGGGGAGCTGTTTTTT
CASSFRGQVGGELFF
>TRBJ2-5|few|TRBD2|TRBV19
TGTGCCAGTAGTATCGCTAGCGGGAGTGAAGAGACCCAGTACTTC
CASSIASGSEETQYF
>TRBJ2-3|few|NA|TRBV12-5
TGTGCTAGTGGTTTCGGCCAGGGAAAGTGGGATACGCAGTATTTT
CASGFGQGKWDTQYF
>TRBJ2-7|NA|NA|TRBV9
TGTGCCAACAGCGTAGGTTTGGAGGCAACCTACGAGCAGTACTTC
CANSVGLEATYEQYF
>TRBJ2-1|few|NA|TRBV30
TGTGCCTGGAGTTCCAAGCGGTTACACAATGAGCAGTTCTTC
CAWSSKRLHNEQFF
>TRBJ1-2|NA|TRBD1|TRBV29-1
TGCAGCGTTGGTACAGGGGGCTATGGCTACACCTTC
CSVGTGGYGYTF
>TRBJ2-3|NA|TRBD2|TRBV7-9
TGTGCCAGCAGCCCTACTAGCGGAATCGTTTCTAGCACAGATACGCAGTATTTT
CASSPTSGIVSSTDTQYF
>TRBJ2-5|NA|TRBD2|TRBV10-1
TGCGCCAGCAGTGAGTCCGGGACTAGCGGGAGCGGGGAGACCCAGTACTTC
CASSESGTSGSGETQYF
>TRBJ2-2|NA|NA|TRBV7-9
TGTGCCAGCAGCGCCCGGCTGGGCTCCGAAGCCGGGGAGCTGTTTTTT
CASSARLGSEAGELFF
>TRBJ2-1|few|NA|TRBV2
TGTGCCAGCAGCTTGGCGGGGGCGCCGCGGGGGTTCTTC
CASSLAGAPRGFF
>TRBJ1-1|few|NA|TRBV5-1
TGCGCCAGCAGCTTCAGGATGAACACTGAAGTTTTCTTT
CASSFRMNTEVFF
>TRBJ2-7|NA|NA|TRBV6-6
TGTGCCAGCAGTTACTCCCATTACGAGCAGTACTTC
CASSYSHYEQYF
>TRBJ2-1|NA|TRBD2|TRBV9
TGTGCCAGCAGCCCCCTCCCGCCTAGCGGGAGGGACAATGAGCAGTTCTTC
CASSPLPPSGRDNEQFF
>TRBJ2-2|NA|TRBD1|TRBV2
TGTGCCAGCAGTGCAGGACAGGGATATACCGGGGAGCTGTTTTTT
CASSAGQGYTGELFF
>TRBJ2-1|NA|TRBD2|TRBV7-9
TGTGCCAGCAGACGTCCGGGACTACCGACGGAGAATGAGCAGTTCTTC
CASRRPGLPTENEQFF
>TRBJ2-2|few|NA|TRBV7-3
TGTGCCAGCAGCTCAAAGGGGACCATGAACACCGGGGAGCTGTTTTTT
CASSSKGTMNTGELFF
>TRBJ2-3|few|TRBD2|TRBV12-3/TRBV12-4
TGTGCCAGCAGTCAGTTACTAGCGGGACACCCAGATACGCAGTATTTT
CASSQLLAGHPDTQYF
>TRBJ2-2|NA|NA|TRBV28
TGTGCCAGCAGCCCCCTGGGTCCCGGGGAGCTGTTTTTT
CASSPLGPGELFF